One sample yielded the 18 T cell receptor beta chains listed below, sequenced in a study of neurological immune-mediated disorders. TCRdb re-called the 5' RACE reads with MiXCR, one entry per CDR3 protein. The sample carries 50,000 or so distinct CDR3 sequences, around a tenth recorded once. The specimen sequenced was PBMCs. These receptors originate from a woman aged 40 to 49 with HTLV-1-associated myelopathy (HAM/TSP).

In its sample, this clonotype was seen many times. The rearrangement joins TRBV5-6 to TRBJ2-2; no reliable D call. Germline assignment: CDR1 SGHDT and CDR2 YYEEEE. Trimming removed 2 bases at V and 6 bases at J, with 17 bases between. The CDR3 contains 16 residues. The CDR3 sequence is CASSFPNDPVAGELFF. As DNA, the CDR3 is TGTGCCAGCAGCTTTCCTAATGACCCGGTCGCCGGGGAGCTGTTTTTT. Supplemented by reference TRBV5-6 and TRBJ2-2, the full variable domain reads DAGVTQSPTHLIKTRGQQVTLRCSPKSGHDTVSWYQQALGQGPQFIFQYYEEEERQRGNFPDRFSGHQFPNYSSELNVNALLLGDSALYLCASSFPNDPVAGELFFGEGSRLTVL.

A word on this clonotype: Given a much more abundant clone one base away, this may be a read error. This rearrangement joins TRBV3-1 to TRBJ2-7, with D perhaps TRBD1 or TRBD2 (6 bases each). In germline, CDR1 is LGHDT, CDR2 YNNKEL (reference sequence). With 0 bases removed from V and 7 bases from J, the gap between germline ends came to 16 bases. CDR3 length equals 15 residues. CDR3 loop: CASSQDRGAGEEQYF. The CDR3 DNA is TGTGCCAGCAGCCAAGATAGGGGGGCCGGCGAGGAGCAGTACTTC.

This clonotype has a count of ten or more. The chain has TRBV7-8 and TRBJ2-7; 8 nucleotides agree with TRBD2. The germline CDR1 and CDR2 sequences are SGHVS and FQNEAQ. This CDR3 spans 15 amino acids. Losses at the gene ends were 6 bases for V and 6 bases for J; bases not matched to a gene: 13. The CDR3 region is CASRSGTRHDSEQYF. The CDR3 DNA is TGTGCCAGCAGATCCGGGACTAGGCACGATTCCGAGCAGTACTTC. The whole variable domain, remainder taken from reference TRBV7-8 and TRBJ2-7, is GAGVSQSPRYKVAKRGQDVALRCDPISGHVSLFWYQQALGQGPEFLTYFQNEAQLDKSGLPSDRFFAERPEGSVSTLKIQRTQQEDSAVYLCASRSGTRHDSEQYFGPGTRLTVT.

The table lists this clonotype with many counts. J is TRBJ1-2 and V is TRBV10-2; D is unclear. Trimming removed 0 bases from V and 3 bases from J, with 5 bases in between. Germline V gene data show CDR1 as WSHSY and CDR2 as SAAADI. This CDR3 spans 13 amino acids. CDR3 nucleotides: TGCGCCAGCAGTGAGTCTAGACACTATGGCTACACCTTC. This encodes CASSESRHYGYTF.

This clonotype was seen repeatedly, ten times or more. The genes are TRBV6-1 and TRBJ2-3; TRBD1 or TRBD2 may be the D gene (6 bases each). Germline lookup yields CDR1 MNHNS and CDR2 SASEGT. The V end was cut by 0 bases, the J end by 4 bases, with 14 bases between. This CDR3 spans 16 amino acids. The CDR3 region is CASSEALGGNADTQYF. The CDR3 nucleotides are TGTGCCAGCAGTGAAGCGCTGGGGGGCAACGCAGATACGCAGTATTTT.

The CDR3 DNA sequence: TGTGCCAGCAGCCAAAGGTCAGAAGACACAGATACGCAGTATTTT. It specifies CASSQRSEDTDTQYF. The V gene is TRBV3-1, the J gene TRBJ2-3; D not certain. The V gene lost 2 bases and the J gene lost 2 bases, with 11 bases spanning the gap. The CDR3 contains 15 residues. The germline CDR1 and CDR2 sequences are LGHDT and YNNKEL (reference sequence).

This clonotype occurred many times. The J gene is TRBJ2-1, the V gene TRBV2, with 8 positions matching TRBD2. With 6 bases clipped from V and 6 bases from J, the junction kept 7 bases outside the gene matches. This CDR3 spans 14 amino acids. The germline CDR1 and CDR2 sequences are SNHLY and FYNNEI. CDR3 coding DNA: TGTGCCAGCAGAAACGTAGCGGGGAGCAATGAGCAGTTCTTC. Translated, it gives CASRNVAGSNEQFF.

This clonotype has ten or more counts. V is TRBV7-9 and J is TRBJ2-1; weak D call: TRBD2 (5 bases). This CDR3 has 13 residues. Per germline, CDR1 SEHNR and CDR2 FQNEAQ (reference sequence). V shed 1 base and J shed 8 bases, with 9 bases lying between them. The CDR3, as DNA: TGTGCCAGCAGCTTAGAGGCGGGCCATGAGCAGTTCTTC. This translates into CASSLEAGHEQFF.

In its sample, this clonotype was seen many times. V and J are TRBV9 and TRBJ2-5, with 9 bases that match TRBD2. V shed 0 bases, J shed 2 bases, and the junction held 8 bases outside the gene matches. This CDR3 spans 17 amino acids. Germline V gene sequence: CDR1 SGDLS, CDR2 YYNGEE. This CDR3 reads CASSVGISGGFQETQYF. The CDR3, as DNA: TGTGCCAGCAGCGTAGGGATTAGCGGGGGTTTTCAAGAGACCCAGTACTTC. The full variable domain, with the rest looked up from reference TRBV9 and TRBJ2-5, is DSGVTQTPKHLITATGQRVTLRCSPRSGDLSVYWYQQSLDQGLQFLIQYYNGEERAKGNILERFSAQQFPDLHSELNLSSLELGDSALYFCASSVGISGGFQETQYFGPGTRLLVL.

This clonotype was counted ten times or more. The rearrangement uses TRBV5-1 and TRBJ1-5; 9 nucleotides line up with TRBD1. This CDR3 has 15 amino acids. Germline CDR1 and CDR2: SGHRS and YFSETQ. V shed 2 bases, J shed 3 bases, and the junction held 3 bases outside the gene matches. The CDR3 is CASSFTGGDNQPQHF. The CDR3 DNA reads as TGCGCCAGCAGCTTTACAGGGGGCGACAATCAGCCCCAGCATTTT.

At least ten counts were recorded for this clonotype. This sequence joins TRBV14 and TRBJ1-1, with a tentative D call TRBD1 (6 bases). CDR1 SGHDN and CDR2 FVKESK come from the germline V gene. V was trimmed by 4 bases and J by 6 bases, leaving 18 bases between them. This CDR3 region has 15 residues. CDR3 nucleotide sequence: TGTGCCAGCAGCCGAATAAAAGGGGGGCGCCCTGAAGCTTTCTTT. It codes for CASSRIKGGRPEAFF.

Ten or more counts support this clonotype. The chain combines TRBV7-3 with TRBJ2-3; 7 nucleotides match TRBD1. The CDR3 is 16 residues long. Unmatched junction bases numbered 5, after V lost 0 bases and J lost 2 bases. Per germline, CDR1 SGHTA and CDR2 FQGTGA. Here the CDR3 DNA reads TGTGCCAGCAGCTTAACTGGGGGACAGAACACAGATACGCAGTATTTT. Its translation: CASSLTGGQNTDTQYF.

This clonotype has at least ten counts. The genes are TRBV7-2 and TRBJ1-6; D is unresolved. The germline gives CDR1 SGHTA, CDR2 FQGNSA. V shed 5 bases and J shed 9 bases, with 17 bases lying between them. The CDR3 spans 15 residues. CDR3 coding DNA: TGTGCCAGCAGCCCACGTAAGAGTTCGGCTTCACCCCTCCACTTT. Translating gives CASSPRKSSASPLHF.

V gene TRBV6-2 or TRBV6-3 combines with J gene TRBJ1-2; D call uncertain. The CDR3 extends over 13 amino acids. Germline V lookup: CDR1 MNHEY, CDR2 SVGEGT. V lost 6 bases and J 1 base, leaving 9 bases between the germline ends. The DNA for the CDR3 is TGTGCCAGCAGGGACTCCTTTAACTATGGCTACACCTTC. It is translated as CASRDSFNYGYTF.

In this sample, this clonotype turned up many times. V gene TRBV5-1 combines with J gene TRBJ1-1; D remains ambiguous. Germline V gene lookup returns CDR1 SGHRS and CDR2 YFSETQ. The V end lost 2 bases, the J end lost 2 bases, and 7 bases lay between the germline ends. CDR3 length: 13 residues. CDR3 residues: CASSFEVNTEAFF. CDR3 bases: TGCGCCAGCAGCTTTGAGGTTAACACTGAAGCTTTCTTT.

This clonotype has just a few counts. V gene TRBV7-2 combines with J gene TRBJ2-7; D is unclear. CDR3 size: 13 residues. Germline assignment: CDR1 SGHTA and CDR2 FQGNSA. V was pared by 5 bases and J by 3 bases, with 11 bases between. CDR3 nucleotide sequence: TGTGCCAGCAGCCTAAGACTCAACTACGAGCAGTACTTC. Translated, it gives CASSLRLNYEQYF.

This clonotype has ten or more counts. This chain joins TRBV24-1 and TRBJ2-2; TRBD1 matches at 10 bases. Looked up from germline, CDR1 is KGHDR and CDR2 is SFDVKD. The CDR3 contains 17 residues. The V gene end was trimmed by 4 bases and the J gene end by 3 bases; junction bases not matched to a gene: 7. The CDR3 here is CATSETGTGADTGELFF. The CDR3 coding sequence is TGTGCCACCAGTGAAACTGGGACAGGGGCCGACACCGGGGAGCTGTTTTTT.

This clonotype was counted at least ten times. The gene calls are TRBV5-6 and TRBJ2-3; 7 positions agree with TRBD2. V shed 3 bases and J 1 base; nucleotides not matched to a gene: 8. Looked up from germline, CDR1 is SGHDT and CDR2 is YYEEEE. The length of the CDR3 is 16 residues. The CDR3 DNA follows: TGTGCCAGCAGCTCGGAGCGACGGGGGGGCACAGATACGCAGTATTTT. It translates to CASSSERRGGTDTQYF.